This entry lists 4 T cell receptor beta chains sequenced from one sample in a study of T-cell memory formation after mild COVID-19. TCRdb re-derived calls from the 5' RACE reads in MiXCR, one entry per CDR3 protein. There are about 160,000 distinct CDR3 sequences in the sample; roughly 31% occur only once, and 9.5% to 15% lies in the top ten. The sequenced sample consisted of PBMCs or a T cell subset sorted from them (not recorded which). These receptors were obtained from an adult woman who had mild COVID-19 (a few samples of this study predate the infection). Cell type and time point are not known.

The table lists this clonotype with a few counts. V gene TRBV21-1 combines with J gene TRBJ2-7; the table names TRBD2, a call not compared with the DNA. TRBV21-1 is a documented pseudogene. The CDR3 loop spans 19 amino acids. In DNA, the CDR3 is TGTGCCAGCAGCCGAGCGGGACTAGCGGGAGACAACCCATTCTACGAGCAGTACTTC. Amino acid sequence: CASSRAGLAGDNPFYEQYF.

This clonotype was detected a few times. The chain joins TRBV12-3 or TRBV12-4 to TRBJ1-1, with a possible D match to TRBD1 (6 bases). The CDR3 runs 15 residues. V gave up 5 bases and J gave up 2 bases, with 15 bases separating them. The CDR3 is CASSPGTLRNTEAFF. The CDR3 bases are TGTGCCAGCAGTCCCGGGACACTACGAAACACTGAAGCTTTCTTT.

The V and J genes are TRBV30 and TRBJ1-6; D is undetermined. This CDR3 is built from 14 residues. In germline, CDR1 is GTSNPN, CDR2 SVGIG (reference sequence). V shed 2 bases and J shed 0 bases, with 5 bases lying between them. This CDR3 reads CAWSYSSYNSPLHF. The CDR3 region has the DNA TGTGCCTGGAGTTACAGCTCCTATAATTCACCCCTCCACTTT.

The J gene is TRBJ2-6, the V gene TRBV7-8; D not certain. This CDR3 spans 17 amino acids. From germline, CDR1 is SGHVS and CDR2 FQNEAQ. Trimming stripped 3 bases from V and 0 bases from J, with 12 bases between. The chain's CDR3 is CASSLATPRSGANVLTF. The CDR3 DNA reads TGTGCCAGCAGCTTGGCGACCCCACGCTCTGGGGCCAACGTCCTGACTTTC.